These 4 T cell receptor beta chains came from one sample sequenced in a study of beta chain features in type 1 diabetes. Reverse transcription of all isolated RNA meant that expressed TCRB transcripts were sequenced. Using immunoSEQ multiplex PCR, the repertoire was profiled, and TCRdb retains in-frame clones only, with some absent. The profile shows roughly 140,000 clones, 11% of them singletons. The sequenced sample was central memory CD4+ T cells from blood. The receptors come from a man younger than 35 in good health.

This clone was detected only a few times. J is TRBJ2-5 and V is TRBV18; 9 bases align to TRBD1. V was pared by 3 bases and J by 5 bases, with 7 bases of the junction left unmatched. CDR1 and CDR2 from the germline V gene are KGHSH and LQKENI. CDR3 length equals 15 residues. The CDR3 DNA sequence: TGTGCCAGCTCACCGAAACAGGGGGCGATGGAGACCCAGTACTTC. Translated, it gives CASSPKQGAMETQYF.

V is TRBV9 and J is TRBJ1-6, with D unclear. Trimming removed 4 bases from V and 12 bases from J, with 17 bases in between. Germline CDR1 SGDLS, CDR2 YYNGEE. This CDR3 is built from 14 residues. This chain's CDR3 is CASSPPGSLIPLHF. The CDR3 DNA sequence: TGTGCCAGCAGCCCTCCGGGATCTCTCATACCCCTCCACTTT.

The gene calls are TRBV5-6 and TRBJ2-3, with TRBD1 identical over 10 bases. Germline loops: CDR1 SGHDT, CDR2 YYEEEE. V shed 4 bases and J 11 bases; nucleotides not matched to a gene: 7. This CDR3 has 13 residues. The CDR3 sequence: CASSLGQGLGQYF. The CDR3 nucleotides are TGTGCCAGCAGCCTGGGACAGGGGTTAGGGCAGTATTTT.

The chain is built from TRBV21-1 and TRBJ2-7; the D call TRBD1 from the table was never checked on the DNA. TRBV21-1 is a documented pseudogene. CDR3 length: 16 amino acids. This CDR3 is CASSNRDRVYWREQYF. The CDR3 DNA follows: TGTGCCAGCAGCAACCGGGACAGGGTCTATTGGCGCGAGCAGTACTTC.